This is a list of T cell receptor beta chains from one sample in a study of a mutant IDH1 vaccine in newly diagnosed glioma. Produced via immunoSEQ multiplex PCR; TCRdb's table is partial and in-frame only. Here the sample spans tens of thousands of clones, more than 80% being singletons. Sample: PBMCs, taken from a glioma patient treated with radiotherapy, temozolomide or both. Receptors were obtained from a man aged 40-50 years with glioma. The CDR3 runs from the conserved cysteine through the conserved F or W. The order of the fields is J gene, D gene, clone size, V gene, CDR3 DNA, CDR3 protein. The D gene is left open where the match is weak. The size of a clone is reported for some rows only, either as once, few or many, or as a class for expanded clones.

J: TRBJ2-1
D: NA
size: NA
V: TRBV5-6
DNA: TGTGCCAGCAGCTTATGGACAGCCCCCTACAATGAGCAGTTCTTC
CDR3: CASSLWTAPYNEQFF

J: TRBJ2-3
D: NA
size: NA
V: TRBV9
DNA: TGTGCCAGCAGTGGGACAGCGGGAGCAGATACGCAGTATTTT
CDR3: CASSGTAGADTQYF

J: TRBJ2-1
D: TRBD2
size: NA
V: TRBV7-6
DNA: TGTGCCAGCAGCACCGGGACTAGCGGGTTGAATGAGCAGTTCTTC
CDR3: CASSTGTSGLNEQFF

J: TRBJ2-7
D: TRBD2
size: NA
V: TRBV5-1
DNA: TGCGCCAGCAGCTTGGGACTAGCGGGGACTTACGAGCAGTACTTC
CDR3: CASSLGLAGTYEQYF

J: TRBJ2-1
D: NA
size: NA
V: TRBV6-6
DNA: TGTGCCACGACAAGCTCCTACAATGAGCAGTTCTTC
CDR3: CATTSSYNEQFF

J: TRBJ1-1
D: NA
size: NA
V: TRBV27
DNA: TGTGCCAGCCGGGGACCCTTGAACACTGAAGCTTTCTTT
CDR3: CASRGPLNTEAFF

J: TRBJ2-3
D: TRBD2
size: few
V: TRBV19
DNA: TGTGCCAGTAGTGGGGGGGGCGCGGGAGGCACGCAGTATTTT
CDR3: CASSGGGAGGTQYF

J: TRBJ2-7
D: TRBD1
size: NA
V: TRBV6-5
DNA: TGTGCCAGCAGTGAGGACAGGGGTTCCTACGAGCAGTACTTC
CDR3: CASSEDRGSYEQYF

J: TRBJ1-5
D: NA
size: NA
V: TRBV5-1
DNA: TGCGCCAGCAGCCATAGAGGTCAGGCTAGTCTGAGTCAGCCCCAGCATTTT
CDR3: CASSHRGQASLSQPQHF

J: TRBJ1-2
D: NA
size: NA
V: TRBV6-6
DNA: TGTGCCAGCAGTTACTCGACGCACAACACTAACTATGGCTACACCTTC
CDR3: CASSYSTHNTNYGYTF

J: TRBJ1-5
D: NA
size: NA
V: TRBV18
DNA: TGTGCCAGCTCACCACTCGGCGGGGGCGGCGGCAATCAGCCCCAGCATTTT
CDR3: CASSPLGGGGGNQPQHF

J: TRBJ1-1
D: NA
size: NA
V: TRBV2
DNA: TGTGCCAGCAGTCCACCGTTGAGGGCGGCTGAAGCTTTCTTT
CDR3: CASSPPLRAAEAFF

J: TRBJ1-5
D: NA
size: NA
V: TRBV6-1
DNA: TGTGCCAGCAATCAGGGGTATCAGCCCCAGCATTTT
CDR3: CASNQGYQPQHF

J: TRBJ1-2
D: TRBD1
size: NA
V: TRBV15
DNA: TGTGCCACCAGTTATGGGCCGGACAGGCCGGGCTACACCTTC
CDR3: CATSYGPDRPGYTF

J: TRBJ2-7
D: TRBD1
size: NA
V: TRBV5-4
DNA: TGTGCCAGCAACCAGAGGGGGCGGTCCTACGAGCAGTACTTC
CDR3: CASNQRGRSYEQYF

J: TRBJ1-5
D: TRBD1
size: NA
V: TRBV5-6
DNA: TGTGCCAGCAGCGGGAGGTACAGGGGAATCAATCAGCCCCAGCATTTT
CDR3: CASSGRYRGINQPQHF

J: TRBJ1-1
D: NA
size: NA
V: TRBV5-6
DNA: TGTGCCACCAATCGACGGAACACTGAAGCTTTCTTT
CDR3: CATNRRNTEAFF

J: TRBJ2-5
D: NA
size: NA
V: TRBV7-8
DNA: TGTGCCAGCAGCTTAGGGGGGGACCAAGAGACCCAGTACTTC
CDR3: CASSLGGDQETQYF